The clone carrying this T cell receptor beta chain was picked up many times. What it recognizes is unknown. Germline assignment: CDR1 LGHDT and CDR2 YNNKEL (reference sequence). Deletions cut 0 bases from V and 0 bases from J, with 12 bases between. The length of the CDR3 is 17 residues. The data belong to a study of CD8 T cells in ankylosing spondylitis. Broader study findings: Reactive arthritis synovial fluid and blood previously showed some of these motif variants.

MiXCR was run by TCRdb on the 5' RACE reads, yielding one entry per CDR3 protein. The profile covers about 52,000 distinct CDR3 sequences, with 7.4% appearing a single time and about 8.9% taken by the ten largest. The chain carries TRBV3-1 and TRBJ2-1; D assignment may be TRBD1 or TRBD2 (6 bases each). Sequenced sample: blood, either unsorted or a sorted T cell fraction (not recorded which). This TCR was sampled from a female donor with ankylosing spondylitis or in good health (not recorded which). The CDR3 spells CASSQEVPGASYNEQFF. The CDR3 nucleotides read TGTGCCAGCAGCCAAGAGGTCCCGGGGGCCTCCTACAATGAGCAGTTCTTC.